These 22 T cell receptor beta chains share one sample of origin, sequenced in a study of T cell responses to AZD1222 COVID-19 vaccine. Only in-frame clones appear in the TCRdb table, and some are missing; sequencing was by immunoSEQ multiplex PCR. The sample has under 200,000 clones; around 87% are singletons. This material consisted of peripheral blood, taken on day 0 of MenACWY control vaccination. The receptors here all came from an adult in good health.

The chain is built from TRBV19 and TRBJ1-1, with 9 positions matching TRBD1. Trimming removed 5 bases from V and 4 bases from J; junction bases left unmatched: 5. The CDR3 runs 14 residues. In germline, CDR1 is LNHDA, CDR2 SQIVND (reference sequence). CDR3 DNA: TGTGCCAGTAGTCCACAGGGGGCCAGCACTGAAGCTTTCTTT. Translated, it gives CASSPQGASTEAFF.

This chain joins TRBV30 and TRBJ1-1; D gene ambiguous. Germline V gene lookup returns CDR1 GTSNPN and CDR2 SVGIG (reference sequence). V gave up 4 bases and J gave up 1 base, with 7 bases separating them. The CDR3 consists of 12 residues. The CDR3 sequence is CAWIRENTEAFF. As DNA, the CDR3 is TGTGCCTGGATACGAGAGAACACTGAAGCTTTCTTT.

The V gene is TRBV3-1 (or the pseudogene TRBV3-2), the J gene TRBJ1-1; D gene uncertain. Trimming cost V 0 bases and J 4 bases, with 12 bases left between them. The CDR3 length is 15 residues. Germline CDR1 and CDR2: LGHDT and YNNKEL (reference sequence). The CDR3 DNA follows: TGTGCCAGCAGCCAAGATTGGCGGTCGCGCACTGAAGCTTTCTTT. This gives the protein CASSQDWRSRTEAFF.

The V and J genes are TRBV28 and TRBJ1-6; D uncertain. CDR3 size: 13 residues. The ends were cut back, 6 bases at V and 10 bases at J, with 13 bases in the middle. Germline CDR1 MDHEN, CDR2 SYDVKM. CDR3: CASRHDLGSPLHF. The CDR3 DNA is TGTGCCAGCAGGCACGACTTGGGATCACCCCTCCACTTT. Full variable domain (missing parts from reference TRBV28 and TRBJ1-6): DVKVTQSSRYLVKRTGEKVFLECVQDMDHENMFWYRQDPGLGLRLIYFSYDVKMKEKGDIPEGYSVSREKKERFSLILESASTNQTSMYLCASRHDLGSPLHFGNGTRLTVT.

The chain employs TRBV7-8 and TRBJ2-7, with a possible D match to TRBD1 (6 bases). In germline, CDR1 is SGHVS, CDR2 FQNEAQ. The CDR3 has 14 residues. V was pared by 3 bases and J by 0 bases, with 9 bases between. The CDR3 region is CASSFQGFSYEQYF. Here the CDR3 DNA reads TGTGCCAGCAGCTTTCAGGGGTTCTCCTACGAGCAGTACTTC.

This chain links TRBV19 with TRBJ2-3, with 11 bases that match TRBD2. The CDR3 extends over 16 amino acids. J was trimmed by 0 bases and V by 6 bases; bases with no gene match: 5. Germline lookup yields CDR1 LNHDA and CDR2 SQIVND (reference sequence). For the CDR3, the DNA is TGTGCCAGTAGCAAACTAGCGGGGGCCAGCACAGATACGCAGTATTTT. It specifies CASSKLAGASTDTQYF. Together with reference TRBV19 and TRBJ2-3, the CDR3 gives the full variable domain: DGGITQSPKYLFRKEGQNVTLSCEQNLNHDAMYWYRQDPGQGLRLIYYSQIVNDFQKGDIAEGYSVSREKKESFPLTVTSAQKNPTAFYLCASSKLAGASTDTQYFGPGTRLTVL.

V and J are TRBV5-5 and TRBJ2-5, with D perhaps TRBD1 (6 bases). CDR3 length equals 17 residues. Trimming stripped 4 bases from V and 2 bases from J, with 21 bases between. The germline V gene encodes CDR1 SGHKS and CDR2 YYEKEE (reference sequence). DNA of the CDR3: TGTGCCAGCAGCCGCGCCGGGACACAACAGAGACAAGAGACCCAGTACTTC. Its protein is CASSRAGTQQRQETQYF.

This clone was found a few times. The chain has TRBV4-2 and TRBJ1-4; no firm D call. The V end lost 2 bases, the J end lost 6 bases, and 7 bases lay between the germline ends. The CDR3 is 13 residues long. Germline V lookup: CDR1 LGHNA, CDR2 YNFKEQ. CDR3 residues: CASSQSKDEKLFF. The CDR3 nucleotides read TGTGCCAGCAGCCAATCCAAGGATGAAAAACTGTTTTTT.

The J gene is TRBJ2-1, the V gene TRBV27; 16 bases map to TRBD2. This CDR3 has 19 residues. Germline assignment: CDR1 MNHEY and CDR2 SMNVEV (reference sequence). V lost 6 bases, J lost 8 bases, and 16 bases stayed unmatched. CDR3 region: CASSWTGLAGGRSLDEQFF. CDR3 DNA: TGTGCCAGCAGCTGGACGGGACTAGCGGGAGGGCGTAGCTTGGATGAGCAGTTCTTC.

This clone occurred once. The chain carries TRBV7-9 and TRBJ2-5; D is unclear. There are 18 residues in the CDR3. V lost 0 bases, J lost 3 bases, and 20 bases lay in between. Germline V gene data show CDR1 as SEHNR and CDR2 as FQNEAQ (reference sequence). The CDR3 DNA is TGTGCCAGCAGCTTAGCTTCCACACACCGTAGGAACAAAGAGACCCAGTACTTC. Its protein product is CASSLASTHRRNKETQYF.

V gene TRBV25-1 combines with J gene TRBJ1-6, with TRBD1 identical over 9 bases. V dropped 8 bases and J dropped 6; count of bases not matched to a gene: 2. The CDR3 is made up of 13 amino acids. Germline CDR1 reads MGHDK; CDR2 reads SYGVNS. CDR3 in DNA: TGTGCCAGCGGGGACAGGGCTAATTCACCCCTCCACTTT. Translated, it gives CASGDRANSPLHF.

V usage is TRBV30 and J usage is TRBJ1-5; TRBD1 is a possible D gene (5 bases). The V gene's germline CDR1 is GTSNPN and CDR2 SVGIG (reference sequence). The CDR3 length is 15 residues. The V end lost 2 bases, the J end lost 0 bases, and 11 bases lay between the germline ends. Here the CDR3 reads CAWSRRGDSNQPQHF. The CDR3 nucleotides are TGTGCCTGGAGTCGGCGGGGGGATAGCAATCAGCCCCAGCATTTT.

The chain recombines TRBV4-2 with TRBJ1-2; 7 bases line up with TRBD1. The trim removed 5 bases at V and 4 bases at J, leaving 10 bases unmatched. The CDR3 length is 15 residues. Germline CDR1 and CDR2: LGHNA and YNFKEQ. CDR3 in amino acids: CASSSIGTAPYGYTF. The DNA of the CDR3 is TGTGCCAGCAGCTCTATAGGGACAGCACCCTATGGCTACACCTTC.

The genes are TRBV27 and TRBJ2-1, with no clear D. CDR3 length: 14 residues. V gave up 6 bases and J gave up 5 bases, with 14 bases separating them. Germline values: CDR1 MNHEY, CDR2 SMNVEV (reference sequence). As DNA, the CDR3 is TGTGCCAGCAGGAAGATTGGACCAAACAATGAGCAGTTCTTC. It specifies CASRKIGPNNEQFF.

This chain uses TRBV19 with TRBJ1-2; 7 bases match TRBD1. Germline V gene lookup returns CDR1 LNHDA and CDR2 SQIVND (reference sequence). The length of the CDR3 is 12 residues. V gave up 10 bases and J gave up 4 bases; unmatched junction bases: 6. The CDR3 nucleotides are TGTGCCACCTCGGACAGGATCTATGGCTACACCTTC. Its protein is CATSDRIYGYTF. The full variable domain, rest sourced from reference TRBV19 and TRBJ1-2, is DGGITQSPKYLFRKEGQNVTLSCEQNLNHDAMYWYRQDPGQGLRLIYYSQIVNDFQKGDIAEGYSVSREKKESFPLTVTSAQKNPTAFYLCATSDRIYGYTFGSGTRLTVV.

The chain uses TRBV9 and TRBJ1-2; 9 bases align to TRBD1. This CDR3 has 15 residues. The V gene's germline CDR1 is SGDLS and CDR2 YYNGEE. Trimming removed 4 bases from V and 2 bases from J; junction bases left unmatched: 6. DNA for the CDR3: TGTGCCAGCAGCCCTACAGGGGGCGGAAACTATGGCTACACCTTC. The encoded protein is CASSPTGGGNYGYTF.

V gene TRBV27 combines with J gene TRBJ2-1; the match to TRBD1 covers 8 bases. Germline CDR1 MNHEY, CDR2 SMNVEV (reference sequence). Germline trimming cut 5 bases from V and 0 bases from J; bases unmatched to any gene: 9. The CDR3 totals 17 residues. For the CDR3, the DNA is TGTGCCAGCAGTCCCCGGACAGGGACAGTCTCCTACAATGAGCAGTTCTTC. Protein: CASSPRTGTVSYNEQFF.

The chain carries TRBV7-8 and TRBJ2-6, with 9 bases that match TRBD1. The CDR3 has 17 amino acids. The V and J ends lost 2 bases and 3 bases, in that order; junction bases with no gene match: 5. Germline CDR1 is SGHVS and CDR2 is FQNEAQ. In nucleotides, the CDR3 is TGTGCCAGCAGCTTAAGACAGGGGGTGATTGGGGCCAACGTCCTGACTTTC. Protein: CASSLRQGVIGANVLTF.

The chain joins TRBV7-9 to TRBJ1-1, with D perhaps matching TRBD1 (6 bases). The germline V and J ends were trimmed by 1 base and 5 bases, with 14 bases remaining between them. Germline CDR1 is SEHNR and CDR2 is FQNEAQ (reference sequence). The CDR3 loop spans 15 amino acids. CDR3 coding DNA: TGTGCCAGCAGCTTAGAGGGACAATCGGAAACTGAAGCTTTCTTT. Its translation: CASSLEGQSETEAFF.

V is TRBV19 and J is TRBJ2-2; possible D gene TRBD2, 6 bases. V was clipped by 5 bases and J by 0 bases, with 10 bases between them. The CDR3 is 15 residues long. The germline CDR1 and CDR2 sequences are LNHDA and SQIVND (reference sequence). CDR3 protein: CASSWRGSNTGELFF. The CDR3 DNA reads TGTGCCAGTAGTTGGAGGGGATCGAACACCGGGGAGCTGTTTTTT.

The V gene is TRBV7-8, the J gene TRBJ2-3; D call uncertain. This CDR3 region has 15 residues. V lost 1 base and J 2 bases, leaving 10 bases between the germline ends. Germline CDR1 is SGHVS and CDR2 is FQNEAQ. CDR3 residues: CASSLGGAPTDTQYF. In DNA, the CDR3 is TGTGCCAGCAGCTTAGGAGGAGCTCCCACAGATACGCAGTATTTT.

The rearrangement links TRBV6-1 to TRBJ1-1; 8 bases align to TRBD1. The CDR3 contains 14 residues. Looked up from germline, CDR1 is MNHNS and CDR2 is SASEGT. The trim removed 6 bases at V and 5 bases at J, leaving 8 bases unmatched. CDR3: CASRSQGGRTEAFF. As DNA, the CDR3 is TGTGCCAGCAGGTCACAGGGGGGGAGGACTGAAGCTTTCTTT.